These T cell receptor beta chains were read from a single sample in a study of blood T cell repertoires in COVID-19. TCRdb keeps only in-frame clones here, not all; method: immunoSEQ multiplex PCR. The sample lists under 130,000 clones; 81% were seen once. Input material: peripheral blood. These TCRs come from a man older than 75 with acute or convalescent COVID-19. CDR3s include the opening cysteine and the closing phenylalanine or tryptophan. A D gene is named only where the DNA matches it firmly. Expanded clones get a size class; other rows say once, few or many, or leave the size out.

cdr3_length: 16
v_call: TRBV25-1
d_call: TRBD1
clone_size: .
j_call: TRBJ2-2
cdr3_aa: CASSESLDRGSGELFF
cdr3_nt: TGTGCCAGCAGTGAATCCCTGGACAGGGGGTCCGGGGAGCTGTTTTTT

cdr3_length: 16
v_call: TRBV24-1
d_call: TRBD1
clone_size: .
j_call: TRBJ2-1
cdr3_aa: CATSARDRGSYNEQFF
cdr3_nt: TGTGCCACCAGTGCCAGGGACAGGGGATCCTACAATGAGCAGTTCTTC

cdr3_length: 13
v_call: TRBV19
d_call: .
clone_size: few
j_call: TRBJ1-2
cdr3_aa: CASSMHFNYGYTF
cdr3_nt: TGTGCCAGTAGTATGCACTTTAACTATGGCTACACCTTC

cdr3_length: 16
v_call: TRBV19
d_call: TRBD1
clone_size: .
j_call: TRBJ2-7
cdr3_aa: CASSRIPGQGPGEQYF
cdr3_nt: TGTGCCAGTAGTAGGATACCGGGACAGGGACCCGGCGAGCAGTACTTC

cdr3_length: 13
v_call: TRBV27
d_call: TRBD1
clone_size: .
j_call: TRBJ2-7
cdr3_aa: CASSGQGFYEQYF
cdr3_nt: TGTGCCAGCAGTGGACAGGGTTTCTACGAGCAGTACTTC

cdr3_length: 15
v_call: TRBV4-3
d_call: .
clone_size: .
j_call: TRBJ1-3
cdr3_aa: CASSQGAFSGNTIYF
cdr3_nt: TGCGCCAGCAGCCAAGGGGCCTTCTCTGGAAACACCATATATTTT

cdr3_length: 15
v_call: TRBV2
d_call: TRBD1
clone_size: .
j_call: TRBJ1-5
cdr3_aa: CASARTGTSNQPQHF
cdr3_nt: TGTGCCAGCGCAAGGACAGGGACTAGCAATCAGCCCCAGCATTTT

cdr3_length: 15
v_call: TRBV7-9
d_call: TRBD1
clone_size: .
j_call: TRBJ2-6
cdr3_aa: CASSWGQGITNVLTF
cdr3_nt: TGTGCCAGCAGCTGGGGACAGGGGATAACCAACGTCCTGACTTTC

cdr3_length: 15
v_call: TRBV28
d_call: TRBD2
clone_size: once
j_call: TRBJ2-1
cdr3_aa: CASSSLAGARGEQFF
cdr3_nt: TGTGCCAGCAGTTCCTTAGCGGGGGCCAGGGGAGAGCAGTTCTTC

cdr3_length: 16
v_call: TRBV3-1/TRBV3-2
d_call: TRBD2
clone_size: .
j_call: TRBJ2-5
cdr3_aa: CASSLGTSGVQETQYF
cdr3_nt: TGTGCCAGCAGCCTCGGGACTAGCGGAGTCCAAGAGACCCAGTACTTC

cdr3_length: 15
v_call: TRBV19
d_call: TRBD1
clone_size: .
j_call: TRBJ1-5
cdr3_aa: CASSIKGGGNQPQHF
cdr3_nt: TGTGCCAGTAGTATAAAAGGGGGCGGGAATCAGCCCCAGCATTTT

cdr3_length: 14
v_call: TRBV16
d_call: .
clone_size: .
j_call: TRBJ1-6
cdr3_aa: CASSQRRERSPLHF
cdr3_nt: TGTGCCAGCAGCCAACGTCGGGAACGTTCACCCCTCCACTTT

cdr3_length: 14
v_call: TRBV12-5
d_call: .
clone_size: .
j_call: TRBJ1-5
cdr3_aa: CASGQTDSNQPQHF
cdr3_nt: TGTGCTAGTGGACAGACGGATAGCAATCAGCCCCAGCATTTT

cdr3_length: 15
v_call: TRBV4-3
d_call: .
clone_size: few
j_call: TRBJ2-7
cdr3_aa: CASSQDSAGVGEQYF
cdr3_nt: TGCGCCAGCAGCCAAGATTCCGCAGGGGTAGGCGAGCAGTACTTC

cdr3_length: 12
v_call: TRBV7-8
d_call: .
clone_size: .
j_call: TRBJ1-5
cdr3_aa: CASSFNGQPQHF
cdr3_nt: TGTGCCAGCAGCTTCAACGGTCAGCCCCAGCATTTT

cdr3_length: 16
v_call: TRBV30
d_call: TRBD1
clone_size: .
j_call: TRBJ2-7
cdr3_aa: CAWTRDRGRFFYEQYF
cdr3_nt: TGTGCCTGGACTCGGGACAGGGGGAGGTTTTTCTACGAGCAGTACTTC

cdr3_length: 13
v_call: TRBV5-1
d_call: TRBD2
clone_size: .
j_call: TRBJ2-1
cdr3_aa: CASSLIAGAEQFF
cdr3_nt: TGCGCCAGCAGCTTGATAGCGGGAGCCGAGCAGTTCTTC

cdr3_length: 14
v_call: TRBV7-3
d_call: .
clone_size: .
j_call: TRBJ2-5
cdr3_aa: CASSPTWGGETQYF
cdr3_nt: TGTGCCAGCAGCCCCACATGGGGAGGAGAGACCCAGTACTTC

cdr3_length: 12
v_call: TRBV9
d_call: .
clone_size: .
j_call: TRBJ1-4
cdr3_aa: CASSVERGKLFF
cdr3_nt: TGTGCCAGCAGCGTAGAAAGGGGAAAACTGTTTTTT

cdr3_length: 13
v_call: TRBV30
d_call: .
clone_size: .
j_call: TRBJ1-5
cdr3_aa: CAWSVSGNQPQHF
cdr3_nt: TGTGCCTGGAGTGTATCGGGCAATCAGCCCCAGCATTTT

cdr3_length: 13
v_call: TRBV11-2
d_call: .
clone_size: few
j_call: TRBJ1-1
cdr3_aa: CASSLASPREAFF
cdr3_nt: TGTGCCAGCAGCTTAGCTAGTCCCCGTGAAGCTTTCTTT

cdr3_length: 13
v_call: TRBV7-8
d_call: .
clone_size: few
j_call: TRBJ1-5
cdr3_aa: CASSLEEGQPQHF
cdr3_nt: TGTGCCAGCAGCTTAGAGGAGGGGCAGCCCCAGCATTTT